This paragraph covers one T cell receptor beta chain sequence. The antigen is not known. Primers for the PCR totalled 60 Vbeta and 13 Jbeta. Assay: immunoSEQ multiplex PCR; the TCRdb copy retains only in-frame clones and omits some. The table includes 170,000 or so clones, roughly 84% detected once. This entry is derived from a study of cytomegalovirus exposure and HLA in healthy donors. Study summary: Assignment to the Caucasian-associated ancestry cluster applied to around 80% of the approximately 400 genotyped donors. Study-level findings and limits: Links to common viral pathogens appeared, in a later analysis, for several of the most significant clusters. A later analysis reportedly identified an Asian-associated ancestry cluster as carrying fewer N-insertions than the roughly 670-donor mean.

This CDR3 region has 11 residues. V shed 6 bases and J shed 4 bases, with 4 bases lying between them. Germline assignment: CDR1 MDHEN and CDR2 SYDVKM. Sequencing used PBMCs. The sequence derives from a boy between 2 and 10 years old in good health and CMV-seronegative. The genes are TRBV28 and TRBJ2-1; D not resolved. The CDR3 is CASSQYNEQFF. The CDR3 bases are TGTGCCAGCAGCCAATACAATGAGCAGTTCTTC.